This T cell receptor beta chain was retrieved from a study of radiotherapy plus CTLA-4 blockade in lung cancer. This clone ranks as medium-sized (0.01 to 0.1%). The antigen is not known. An end of the junction does not agree with germline; a read error may underlie this. This table comes from immunoSEQ multiplex PCR, and its TCRdb copy is limited to in-frame clones, with some not included. The table shows approximately 75,000 clones, with around 82% occurring only once. This CDR3 spans 13 amino acids. Germline CDR1 is SSHAT and CDR2 is FNYEAQ (reference sequence). Study results and limitations: The best predictor of response was reported to be early blood T cell clone dynamics, with interferon-beta. There was expansion of tumor-derived TCR clones in blood after radiotherapy plus ipilimumab.

The chain is built from TRBV7-7 and TRBJ1-4; D unresolved. The starting material was peripheral blood, obtained from a patient treated with radiotherapy plus ipilimumab. This clonotype originated in a human donor with non-small cell lung cancer who had a complete response to radiotherapy plus ipilimumab. The CDR3 loop is CASSLRANEKLFF. CDR3 in DNA: TGTGCTAGCAGCTTACGGGCTAATGAAAAACTGTTTTTT.